This T cell receptor beta chain appears in the sequencing data of a study of T cells in Graves' hyperthyroidism and ophthalmopathy (dated by TCRdb to between 2018 and 2020). The study in broad terms: Peripheral blood was collected at initial diagnosis, before any treatment. TCR V-J signatures able to tell the groups apart were searched for in a discovery cohort of 90 to 100 patients, of whom over 40 had Graves' ophthalmopathy and roughly 58 had stable Graves' hyperthyroidism. Whether ophthalmopathy could be predicted prospectively was tested in an independent validation cohort made up of under 20 hyperthyroidism patients plus 17 patients who later progressed to ophthalmopathy. The roughly 94 discovery patients were randomly split 7:3 into training and test sets. Thyroid tissue and blood T-cell repertoires from over 5 Graves' hyperthyroidism patients were also compared in the study. Once sampling was done, hyperthyroidism patients were given methimazole at a starting dose of 30 mg daily, whereas ophthalmopathy patients were given high-dose intravenous methylprednisolone. TCR Vbeta CDR3 sequencing of 120 to 150 peripheral blood samples (over 40 ophthalmopathy, 70 to 85 hyperthyroidism and some 17 progressor patients) is reported in the paper.

Overall study outcomes, separate from this receptor: Ophthalmopathy was separated from stable hyperthyroidism by a 13 V-J signature model, with over 85% sensitivity and about 81% specificity obtained in cross-validation and 80%/75% obtained in testing. In validation, progression to ophthalmopathy was predicted by the model with 70.59% sensitivity and under 85% specificity, a median of about 6.4 months before onset. No statistical method was used to set the sample size in advance, and investigators knew the group allocation. Most expanded thyroid clonotypes (frequency above 0.001) were also found in blood, which suggests that blood repertoires may mirror thyroid immune responses.

Between the V and J ends, shortened by 10 bases and 1 base respectively, the junction contains 11 bases. CDR1 and CDR2 are read off the germline V gene as MNHEY and SVGEGT. The CDR3 has 13 amino acids, counting the end cysteine and phenylalanine. CDR3 DNA is the only sequence kept; it has 39 bases, read in frame from the first base. The TCR beta CDR3 regions were amplified from RNA transcripts. The first round of RT-PCR for the TCR CDR3 was performed with the HTBI primer set and the Qiagen OneStep RT-PCR kit. Libraries were constructed in a second round of multiplex PCR, after which size selection and purification were carried out. Sequencing of the libraries was done on an Illumina HiSeq2000 using paired-end 100 bp reads. The published analysis was carried out like this. SOAPnuke was used to process the raw data, throwing out any read that contained adapters or uncalled bases, had a mean Phred below 15, or lacked an exact constant-primer or identifier match. High-quality paired reads were merged with COPE v1.2.5, and unique nucleotide sequences were defined as clonotypes. MiTCR v1.1 was used to align the clonotypes against IMGT TRBV, TRBD and TRBJ reference segments. Only V-J combinations with frequency above 0.0001, covering about 99% of repertoires, were analysed. A TCS score was defined as the ratio of F50 (clonal expansion) to E x V (chaos), with BLOSUM62-based TCRdist applied between CDR3 peptides within each V-J. Welch's t-statistics and random forest reduced 500 to 650 V-J features to under 15, which were used in a naive Bayes classifier (R e1071). The raw public data were reprocessed by TCRdb itself: fastp quality trimming at Q25, MiXCR clonotype calling, in-frame beta chains only. Each entry is one CDR3 protein sequence, shown with its most common DNA and genes. What appears here as the V and J calls and clone size reflects TCRdb's work, not the paper's. The sample yields roughly 580,000 distinct CDR3 sequences; roughly 13% were counted once. About 5.8% of the sample belongs to the ten largest clones.

Hyperthyroidism patients were aged 18 to 65 years and newly diagnosed, with disease duration of less than 2 months. Any patient with an uncontrolled infection, another autoimmune disease, pregnancy or lactation was excluded. Diagnoses were based on clinical symptoms, serum thyroxine and TRAb, thyroid ultrasound and orbital computed tomography. For progressor patients, blood was drawn at the first diagnosis of hyperthyroidism, before any ophthalmopathy symptoms had appeared. Ficoll-Paque density gradient centrifugation was used to isolate PBMCs from around 10 ml of fresh peripheral blood. Progressor patients were initially diagnosed with Graves' hyperthyroidism and developed ophthalmopathy during follow-up. Trizol reagent was used to extract total RNA, and RNA quality was then checked on an Agilent 2100 Bioanalyzer. This clonotype was detected ten times or more. It has no known antigen specificity. Base qualities are not recorded, but no much larger clone differs from it by a single base.

The specimen sequenced was blood. This sequence originates from a woman in her twenties or thirties with Graves' hyperthyroidism that later progressed to Graves' ophthalmopathy. This chain is built from TRBV6-2 or TRBV6-3 and TRBJ2-1; 5 matching bases give a weak D call of TRBD1. The nucleotides are TGTGCCACCCAGGGCAGATCCTACAATGAGCAGTTCTTC. It encodes CATQGRSYNEQFF.